This T cell receptor (beta chain) originates from a study of blood T cell repertoires in COVID-19. Study-level information: Both acute and convalescent COVID-19 samples were obtained from the United States, Italy and Spain. T cells, B-cell-depleted T cells, or PBMCs supplied cDNA or gDNA.

Deletions cut 6 bases from V and 5 bases from J, with 14 bases between. In germline, CDR1 is MNHEY, CDR2 SMNVEV (reference sequence). This CDR3 is built from 14 residues. Per the authors' pipeline: Nucleated cell number was recorded as an estimate derived from reference gene primer amplification. The table came from immunoSEQ multiplex PCR; TCRdb's copy has only in-frame clones and leaves some out. The V and J calls and the clone size are those of that table, but D and trimming were determined from the DNA. The repertoire has 35,000 to 55,000 clones, more than 75% of them found once; the top ten carry approximately 5%. The sample holds one count of this clone.

This TCR was recovered from a human donor in a cohort sampled during active COVID-19. Sequencing was performed on peripheral blood. V gene TRBV27 combines with J gene TRBJ2-1, with D perhaps TRBD2 (7 bases). The CDR3 here is CASRRGPKHNEQFF. The CDR3 DNA is TGTGCCAGCAGGCGGGGGCCCAAACACAATGAGCAGTTCTTC.